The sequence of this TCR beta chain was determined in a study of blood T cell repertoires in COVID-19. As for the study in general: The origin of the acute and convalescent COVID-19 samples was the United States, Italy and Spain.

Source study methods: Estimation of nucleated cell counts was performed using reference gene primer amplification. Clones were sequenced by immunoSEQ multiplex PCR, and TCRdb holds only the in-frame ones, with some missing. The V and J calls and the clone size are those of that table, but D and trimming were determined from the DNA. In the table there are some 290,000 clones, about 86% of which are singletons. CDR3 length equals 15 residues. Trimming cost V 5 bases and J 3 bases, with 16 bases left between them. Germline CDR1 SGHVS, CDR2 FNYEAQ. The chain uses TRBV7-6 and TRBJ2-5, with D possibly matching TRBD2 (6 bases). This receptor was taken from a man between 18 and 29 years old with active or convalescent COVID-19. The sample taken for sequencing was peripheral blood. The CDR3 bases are TGTGCCAGCAGCCAATACCGGGAGAACGAAGAGACCCAGTACTTC. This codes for CASSQYRENEETQYF.